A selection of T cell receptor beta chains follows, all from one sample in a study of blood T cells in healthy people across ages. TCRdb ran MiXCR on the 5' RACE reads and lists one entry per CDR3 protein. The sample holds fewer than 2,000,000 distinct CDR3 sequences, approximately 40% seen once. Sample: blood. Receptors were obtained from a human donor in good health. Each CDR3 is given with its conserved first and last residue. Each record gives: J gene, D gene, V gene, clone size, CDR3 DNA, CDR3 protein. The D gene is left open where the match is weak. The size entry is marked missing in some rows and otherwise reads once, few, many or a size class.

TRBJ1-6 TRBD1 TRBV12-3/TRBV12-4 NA TGTGCCAGCAGTTTCGGGGACAGGGGATCCCCCCTCCACTTT CASSFGDRGSPLHF
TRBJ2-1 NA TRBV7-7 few TGTGCCAGCAGCTTAGACCGGGACGGTTACAATGAGCAGTTCTTC CASSLDRDGYNEQFF
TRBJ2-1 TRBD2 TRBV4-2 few TGTGCCAGCAGCCAAACCGGACTAGCGGGGAGTCAGCAGTTCTTC CASSQTGLAGSQQFF
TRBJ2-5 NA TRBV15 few TGTGCCACCAGCAGAGTTGTGAACAGCCAGGAAGAGACCCAGTACTTC CATSRVVNSQEETQYF
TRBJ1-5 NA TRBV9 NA TGTGCCAGCAGCCTACAGGGAGGGTATCAGCCCCAGCATTTT CASSLQGGYQPQHF
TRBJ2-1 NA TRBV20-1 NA TGCAGTGCTATAAGTGGTGGGGCCACTCATTACAATGAGCAGTTCTTC CSAISGGATHYNEQFF
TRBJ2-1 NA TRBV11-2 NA TGTGCCAGCAGCTCCCCTGGGTCTTCCCACGGTGAGCAGTTCTTC CASSSPGSSHGEQFF
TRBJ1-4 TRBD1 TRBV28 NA TGTGCCAGCAGTCCACGGGACAGGGAAACTAATGAAAAACTGTTTTTT CASSPRDRETNEKLFF
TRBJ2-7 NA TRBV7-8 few TGTGCCAGCAGCCCCTTATCTATGTACGAGCAGTACTTC CASSPLSMYEQYF
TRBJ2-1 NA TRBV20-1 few TGCAGTGCTAGAAGAGGGGGTTTGGAGAATGAGCAGTTCTTC CSARRGGLENEQFF
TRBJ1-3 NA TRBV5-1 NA TGCGCCAGCAGCTTTAGGAACACCATATATTTT CASSFRNTIYF
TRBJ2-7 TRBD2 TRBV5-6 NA TGTGCCAGCAGCCCCACACCGGGACTAGCGGGGAGTTACGAGCAGTACTTC CASSPTPGLAGSYEQYF
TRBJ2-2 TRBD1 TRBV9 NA TGTGCCAGCAGCGTCGCCGACAGGGCGAACACCGGGGAGCTGTTTTTT CASSVADRANTGELFF
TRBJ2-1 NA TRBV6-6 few TGTGCCAGCAGACGACTAGAAGGGCATGAGCAGTTCTTC CASRRLEGHEQFF
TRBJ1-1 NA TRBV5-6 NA TGTGCCAGCAGCTACCTCCGGGACTGGGACACTGAAGCTTTCTTT CASSYLRDWDTEAFF
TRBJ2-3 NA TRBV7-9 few TGTGCCAGCAGCTTAACGCATTTAAGCACAGATACGCAGTATTTT CASSLTHLSTDTQYF
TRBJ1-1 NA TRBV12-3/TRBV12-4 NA TGTGCCAGCAGTCAGAGCCAGGGATCTGAAGCTTTCTTT CASSQSQGSEAFF
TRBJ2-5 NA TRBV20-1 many TGCAGTGCTAGGTCCGGGGGAGGAGAGACCCAGTACTTC CSARSGGGETQYF
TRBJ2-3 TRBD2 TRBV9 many TGCGCCAGCAGCGTACTAGCGGGCAGCACAGATACGCAGTATTTT CASSVLAGSTDTQYF
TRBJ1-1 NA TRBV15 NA TGTGCCACCAGCAGAGGGTGGAGAAACACTGAAGCTTTCTTT CATSRGWRNTEAFF
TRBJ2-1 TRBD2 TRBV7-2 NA TGTGCCAGCAGCTTAGCCGATAGCGGGAGCGTCAATGAGCAGTTCTTC CASSLADSGSVNEQFF
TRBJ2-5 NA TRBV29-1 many TGCAGCGTTGAAGATCAGCAGGGAGGCCCAGAGACCCAGTACTTC CSVEDQQGGPETQYF
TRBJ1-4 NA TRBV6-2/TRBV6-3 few TGTGCCAGCAGTTACGGGCGGCGGGATGAAAAACTGTTTTTT CASSYGRRDEKLFF
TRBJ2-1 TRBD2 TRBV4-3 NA TGCGCCAGCAGCCAACTCCCCCACGGGGGGAATGAGCAGTTCTTC CASSQLPHGGNEQFF
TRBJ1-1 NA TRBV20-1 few TGCAGTGCTAGACGTTGGACAGAGAACACTGAAGCTTTCTTT CSARRWTENTEAFF
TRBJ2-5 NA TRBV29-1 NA TGCAGCGTTCGCCGGGCTGCTCGGGAGCAGTACTTC CSVRRAAREQYF
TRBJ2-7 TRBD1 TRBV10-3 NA TGTGCCATCCAGGACAGGAAAGTTTCCTACGAGCAGTACTTC CAIQDRKVSYEQYF
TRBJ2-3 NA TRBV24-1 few TGTGCCACCAGCGACACCAGAAGAGATACGCAGTATTTT CATSDTRRDTQYF
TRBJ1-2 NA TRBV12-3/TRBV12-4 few TGTGCCAGCAGTTTCGGCGCTGGGCCCTATGGCTACACCTTC CASSFGAGPYGYTF
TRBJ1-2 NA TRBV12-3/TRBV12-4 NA TGTGCCAGCAGTTCGTACCCGGGGGTTTACACCTTC CASSSYPGVYTF
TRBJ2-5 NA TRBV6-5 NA TGTGCCAGCAGAAGATATCAGGGAACAATCCAAGAGACCCAGTACTTC CASRRYQGTIQETQYF
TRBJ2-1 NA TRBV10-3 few TGTGCCATCAGTGAAGTTCGCGAGTTTCCTGGCAATGAGCAGTTCTTC CAISEVREFPGNEQFF
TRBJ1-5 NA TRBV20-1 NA TGCAGTGCCATTGAGGGTGGTCAGCCCCAGCATTTT CSAIEGGQPQHF
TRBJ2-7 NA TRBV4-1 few TGCGCCAGCAGCCAAAACACACAAACCTACGAGCAGTACTTC CASSQNTQTYEQYF
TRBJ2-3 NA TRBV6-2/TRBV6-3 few TGTGCCAGCAGTGAACGCAGGGGCACAGATACGCAGTATTTT CASSERRGTDTQYF
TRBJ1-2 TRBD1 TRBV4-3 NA TGCGCCAGCAGCCATCAGGGACAGGGTGATGGCTACACCTTC CASSHQGQGDGYTF
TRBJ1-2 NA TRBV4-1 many TGCGCCAGCAGCCAGGTCACTCCACAGGGAGGCGGCTACACCTTC CASSQVTPQGGGYTF
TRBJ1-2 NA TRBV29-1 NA TGCAGCGTTGAAGTAACGGGGCTGGGTGGCTACACCTTC CSVEVTGLGGYTF
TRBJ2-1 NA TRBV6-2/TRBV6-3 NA TGTGCCAGCAGCAGGAGGGGGGCAGGTTACAATGAGCAGTTCTTC CASSRRGAGYNEQFF
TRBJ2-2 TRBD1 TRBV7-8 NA TGTGCCAGCAGCTCCCCGCGGAAGTATCTACGACAGGGAGACACCGGGGAGCGGTTTTTT CASSSPRKYLRQGDTGERFF
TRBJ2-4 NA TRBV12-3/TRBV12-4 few TGTGCCAGCAGCCAAGATCGCCTAGAGGCCAAAAACATTCAGTACTTC CASSQDRLEAKNIQYF